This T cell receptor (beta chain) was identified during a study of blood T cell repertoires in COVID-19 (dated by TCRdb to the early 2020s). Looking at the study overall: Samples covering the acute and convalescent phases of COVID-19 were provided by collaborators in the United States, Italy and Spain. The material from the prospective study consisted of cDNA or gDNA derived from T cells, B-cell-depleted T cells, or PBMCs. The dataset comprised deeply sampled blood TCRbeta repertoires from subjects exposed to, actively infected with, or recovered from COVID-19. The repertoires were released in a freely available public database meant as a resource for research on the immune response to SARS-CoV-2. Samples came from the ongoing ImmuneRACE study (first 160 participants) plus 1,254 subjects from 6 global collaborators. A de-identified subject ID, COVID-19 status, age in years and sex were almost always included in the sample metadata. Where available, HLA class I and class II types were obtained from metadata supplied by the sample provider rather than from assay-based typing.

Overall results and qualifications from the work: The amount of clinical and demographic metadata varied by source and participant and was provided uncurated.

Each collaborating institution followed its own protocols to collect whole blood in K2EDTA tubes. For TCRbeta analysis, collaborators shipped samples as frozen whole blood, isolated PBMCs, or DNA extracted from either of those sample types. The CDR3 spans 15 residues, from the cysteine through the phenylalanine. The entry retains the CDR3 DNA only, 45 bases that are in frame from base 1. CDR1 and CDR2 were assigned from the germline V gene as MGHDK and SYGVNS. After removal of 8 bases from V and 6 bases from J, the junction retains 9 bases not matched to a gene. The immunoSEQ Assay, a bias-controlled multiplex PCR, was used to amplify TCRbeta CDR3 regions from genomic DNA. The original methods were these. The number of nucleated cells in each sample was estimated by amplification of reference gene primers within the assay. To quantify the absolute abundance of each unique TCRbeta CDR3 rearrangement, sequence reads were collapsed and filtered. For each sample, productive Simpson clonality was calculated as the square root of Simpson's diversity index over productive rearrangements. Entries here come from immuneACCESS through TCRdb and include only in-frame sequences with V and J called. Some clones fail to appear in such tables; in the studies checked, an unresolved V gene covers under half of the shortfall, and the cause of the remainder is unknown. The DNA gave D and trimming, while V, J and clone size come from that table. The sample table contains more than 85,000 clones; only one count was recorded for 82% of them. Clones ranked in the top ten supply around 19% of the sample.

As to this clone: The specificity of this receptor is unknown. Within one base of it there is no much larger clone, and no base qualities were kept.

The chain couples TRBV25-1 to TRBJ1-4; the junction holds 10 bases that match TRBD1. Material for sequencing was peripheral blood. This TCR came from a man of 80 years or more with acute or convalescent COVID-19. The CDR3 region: CASVPGQGRDEKLFF. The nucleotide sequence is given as TGTGCCAGCGTCCCGGGACAGGGGCGGGATGAAAAACTGTTTTTT.